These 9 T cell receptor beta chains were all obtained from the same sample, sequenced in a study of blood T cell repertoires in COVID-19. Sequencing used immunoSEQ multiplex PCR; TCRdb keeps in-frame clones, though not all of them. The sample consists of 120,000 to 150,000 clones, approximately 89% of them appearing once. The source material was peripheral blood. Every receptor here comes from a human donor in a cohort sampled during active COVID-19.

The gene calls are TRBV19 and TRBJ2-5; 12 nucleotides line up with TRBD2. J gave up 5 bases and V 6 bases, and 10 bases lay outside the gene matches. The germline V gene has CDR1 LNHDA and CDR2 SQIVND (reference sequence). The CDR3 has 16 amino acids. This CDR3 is CASRMTSGGARETQYF. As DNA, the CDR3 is TGTGCCAGTAGGATGACTAGCGGGGGCGCCCGGGAGACCCAGTACTTC.

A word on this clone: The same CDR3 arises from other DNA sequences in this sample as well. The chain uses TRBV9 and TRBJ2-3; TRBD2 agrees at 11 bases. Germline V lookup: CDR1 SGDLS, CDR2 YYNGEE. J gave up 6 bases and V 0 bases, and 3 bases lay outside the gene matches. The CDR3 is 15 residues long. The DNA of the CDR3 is TGTGCCAGCAGCGTAGTAGCGGGGGGGCGGGATACGCAGTATTTT. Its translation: CASSVVAGGRDTQYF.

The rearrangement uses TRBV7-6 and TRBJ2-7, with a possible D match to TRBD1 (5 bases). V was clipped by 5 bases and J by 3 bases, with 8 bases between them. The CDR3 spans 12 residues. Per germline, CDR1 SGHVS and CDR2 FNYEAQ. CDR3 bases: TGTGCCAGCAGCACAGGAGACTACGAGCAGTACTTC. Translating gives CASSTGDYEQYF. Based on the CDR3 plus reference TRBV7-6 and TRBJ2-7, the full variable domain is GAGVSQSPRYKVTKRGQDVALRCDPISGHVSLYWYRQALGQGPEFLTYFNYEAQQDKSGLPNDRFSAERPEGSISTLTIQRTEQRDSAMYRCASSTGDYEQYFGPGTRLTVT.

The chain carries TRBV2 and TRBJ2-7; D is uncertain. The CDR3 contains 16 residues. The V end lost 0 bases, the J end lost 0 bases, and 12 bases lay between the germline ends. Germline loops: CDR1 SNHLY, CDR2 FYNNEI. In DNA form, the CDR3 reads TGTGCCAGCAGTGAAGCCGGGTCAGCTAGCTCCTACGAGCAGTACTTC. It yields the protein CASSEAGSASSYEQYF.

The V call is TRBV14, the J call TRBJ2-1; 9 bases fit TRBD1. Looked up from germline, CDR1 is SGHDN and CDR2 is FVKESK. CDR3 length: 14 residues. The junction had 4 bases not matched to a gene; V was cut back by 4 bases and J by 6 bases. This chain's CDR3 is CASSRDRVGNEQFF. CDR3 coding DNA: TGTGCCAGCAGCCGGGACAGGGTTGGCAATGAGCAGTTCTTC.

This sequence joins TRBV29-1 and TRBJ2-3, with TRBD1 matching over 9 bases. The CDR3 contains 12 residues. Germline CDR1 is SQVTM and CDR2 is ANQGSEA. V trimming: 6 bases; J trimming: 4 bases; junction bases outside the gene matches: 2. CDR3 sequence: CSVGTGPDTQYF. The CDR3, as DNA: TGCAGCGTCGGGACAGGGCCAGATACGCAGTATTTT.

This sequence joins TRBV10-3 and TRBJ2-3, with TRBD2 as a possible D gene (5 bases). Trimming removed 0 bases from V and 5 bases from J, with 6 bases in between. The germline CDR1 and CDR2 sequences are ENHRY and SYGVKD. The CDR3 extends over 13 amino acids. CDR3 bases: TGTGCCATCAGTGAGTCGGAGGAAGATACGCAGTATTTT. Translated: CAISESEEDTQYF.

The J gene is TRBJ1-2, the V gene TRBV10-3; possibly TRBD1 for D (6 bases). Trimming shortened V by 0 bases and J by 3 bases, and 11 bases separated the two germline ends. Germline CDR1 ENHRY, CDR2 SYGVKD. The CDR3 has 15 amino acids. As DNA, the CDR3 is TGTGCCATCAGTGAGTCTTCAGGGGACCACTATGGCTACACCTTC. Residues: CAISESSGDHYGYTF.

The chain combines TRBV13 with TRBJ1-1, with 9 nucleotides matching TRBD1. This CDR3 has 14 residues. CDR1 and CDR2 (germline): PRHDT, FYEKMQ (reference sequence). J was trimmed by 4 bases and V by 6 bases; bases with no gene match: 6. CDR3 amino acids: CASRHGTGSTEAFF. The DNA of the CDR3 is TGTGCCAGCAGACACGGGACAGGGTCCACTGAAGCTTTCTTT.